The 23 T cell receptor beta chains below were found in one sample sequenced in a study of shared clonotypes between healthy human individuals. TCRdb's copy holds only in-frame clones and misses some; the assay was immunoSEQ multiplex PCR. In the table there are over 1.4 million clones, 96% of which are singletons. Sequencing was done on a sample of naive CD4+ T cells sorted from blood. Subset in this sample: CD45RA+ positively selected. The receptors shown here come from a man under 40 in good health.

V usage is TRBV5-1 and J usage is TRBJ2-3, with 8 bases fitting TRBD2. After removal of 4 bases from V and 0 bases from J, the junction contained 7 bases not matched to a gene. Germline CDR1 is SGHRS and CDR2 is YFSETQ. The CDR3 has 16 residues. Written as DNA, the CDR3 is TGCGCCAGCAGCAGAATTAGCGGGACTAGCACAGATACGCAGTATTTT. Protein product: CASSRISGTSTDTQYF.

This chain links TRBV28 with TRBJ2-7, with 10 nucleotides matching TRBD2. This CDR3 has 15 amino acids. J lost 2 bases, V lost 4 bases, and 5 bases had no gene match. The germline gives CDR1 MDHEN, CDR2 SYDVKM. Here the CDR3 DNA reads TGTGCCAGCAGTTCGCTAGCGGGAGTAACCTACGAGCAGTACTTC. It translates to CASSSLAGVTYEQYF. The whole variable domain, filled in from reference TRBV28 and TRBJ2-7, reads DVKVTQSSRYLVKRTGEKVFLECVQDMDHENMFWYRQDPGLGLRLIYFSYDVKMKEKGDIPEGYSVSREKKERFSLILESASTNQTSMYLCASSSLAGVTYEQYFGPGTRLTVT.

The chain uses TRBV7-2 and TRBJ2-7; 13 bases fit TRBD2. Germline V lookup: CDR1 SGHTA, CDR2 FQGNSA. The CDR3 contains 14 residues. With V trimmed by 8 bases and J by 4 bases, 5 bases remained unmatched. This CDR3 reads CASGLAGAAYEQYF. In DNA, the CDR3 is TGTGCCAGCGGACTAGCGGGAGCCGCGTACGAGCAGTACTTC.

V usage is TRBV9 and J usage is TRBJ2-2; 14 positions agree with TRBD2. The CDR3 extends over 16 amino acids. CDR1 and CDR2 from the germline V gene are SGDLS and YYNGEE. Trimming removed 3 bases from V and 4 bases from J; junction bases left unmatched: 2. The CDR3 region is CASSDGLAGGTGELFF. The DNA of the CDR3 is TGTGCCAGCAGCGACGGACTAGCGGGGGGCACCGGGGAGCTGTTTTTT.

The chain is built from TRBV7-9 and TRBJ1-3; tentatively, D is TRBD1 (6 bases). The CDR3 sequence is 14 residues long. The germline V gene encodes CDR1 SEHNR and CDR2 FQNEAQ (reference sequence). V was pared by 4 bases and J by 3 bases, with 10 bases between. CDR3 bases: TGTGCCAGCAGCTATACAGGGCTTGGAAACACCATATATTTT. Protein: CASSYTGLGNTIYF.

The chain links TRBV29-1 to TRBJ2-5; TRBD2 aligns across 8 bases. V lost 1 base and J lost 3; bases outside the gene matches: 1. The V gene's germline CDR1 is SQVTM and CDR2 ANQGSEA. The CDR3 length is 13 residues. The DNA of the CDR3 is TGCAGCGTTGAAGCGGGAGGGAAAGAGACCCAGTACTTC. Translated: CSVEAGGKETQYF.

This chain joins TRBV6-6 and TRBJ2-1; no reliable D call. The CDR3 runs to 14 residues. Per germline, CDR1 MNHNY and CDR2 SVGAGI (reference sequence). Trimming removed 0 bases at V and 8 bases at J, with 11 bases between. CDR3 amino acids: CASSYSLVVDEQFF. Written as DNA, the CDR3 is TGTGCCAGCAGTTACTCCTTGGTGGTCGATGAGCAGTTCTTC.

The chain has TRBV29-1 and TRBJ2-7, with D possibly matching TRBD1 (5 bases). Germline-derived CDR1 and CDR2 are SQVTM and ANQGSEA. The length of the CDR3 is 12 residues. V was trimmed by 6 bases and J by 0 bases, leaving 9 bases between them. The CDR3 DNA reads TGCAGCGTCGCCAGGGACTCCTACGAGCAGTACTTC. It codes for CSVARDSYEQYF.

The chain has TRBV21-1 and TRBJ1-1. TRBV21-1 is recorded as a pseudogene. CDR3 length: 14 residues. The CDR3 DNA reads as TGTGCCAGCAGCAAAGGCAAGGGTTACACTGAAGCTTTCTTT. Amino acid sequence: CASSKGKGYTEAFF.

Concerning this clone itself: Other DNA sequences in this specimen translate into the identical CDR3. The chain is built from TRBV19 and TRBJ2-7, with a possible D match to TRBD2 (6 bases). Per the germline V gene, CDR1 is LNHDA and CDR2 is SQIVND (reference sequence). This CDR3 contains 15 residues. Trimming cost V 1 base and J 0 bases, with 10 bases left between them. DNA of the CDR3: TGTGCCAGTAGTATAGCCGCGGGAAGCTCCTACGAGCAGTACTTC. Residues: CASSIAAGSSYEQYF.

CDR3 residues: CASSVSIAGGELFF. The CDR3 coding sequence is TGTGCCAGCAGCGTATCAATAGCGGGAGGGGAGCTGTTTTTT. The chain employs TRBV9 and TRBJ2-2; 8 bases align to TRBD2. CDR1 is SGDLS, CDR2 YYNGEE, per germline. V was clipped by 1 base and J by 8 bases; unmatched bases: 4. The CDR3 is 14 residues long.

This chain uses TRBV5-1 with TRBJ2-7; TRBD1 or TRBD2 may be the D gene (5 bases each). Looked up from germline, CDR1 is SGHRS and CDR2 is YFSETQ. This CDR3 spans 15 amino acids. V dropped 5 bases and J dropped 5 bases, with 20 bases sitting between them. The CDR3 DNA sequence: TGCGCCAGCAGTTACTCCCCAGGGACCACCGACGAGCAGTACTTC. This encodes CASSYSPGTTDEQYF.

Turning to this clone: Distinct nucleotide sequences in the sample also encode this CDR3. The chain links TRBV5-1 to TRBJ2-1, with 11 bases aligning to TRBD2. The V segment lost 4 bases and the J segment 1 base; nucleotides outside the gene matches: 4. The CDR3 is 16 amino acids. Germline CDR1 reads SGHRS; CDR2 reads YFSETQ. CDR3 amino acids: CASSPLAGGSYNEQFF. In DNA form, the CDR3 reads TGCGCCAGCAGCCCCCTAGCGGGAGGTTCCTACAATGAGCAGTTCTTC.

V is TRBV28 and J is TRBJ1-2, with a possible D match to TRBD1 (5 bases). This CDR3 contains 15 residues. Germline-derived CDR1 and CDR2 are MDHEN and SYDVKM. The V end was cut by 2 bases, the J end by 2 bases, with 12 bases between. The CDR3 here is CASSLPEAGNYGYTF. The CDR3 coding sequence is TGTGCCAGCAGTTTACCGGAGGCAGGGAACTATGGCTACACCTTC.

The chain couples TRBV7-6 to TRBJ1-2; 8 bases match TRBD1. The CDR3 totals 17 residues. Germline V gives CDR1 SGHVS, CDR2 FNYEAQ. After removal of 2 bases from V and 5 bases from J, the junction contained 13 bases not matched to a gene. The CDR3 loop reads CASSLNPTGAPEYGYTF. The DNA for the CDR3 is TGTGCCAGCAGCTTAAATCCGACAGGGGCGCCGGAATATGGCTACACCTTC.

CDR3 nucleotides: TGTGCCAGCAGCTTAGGGGCTAGCCGTGGCCGGGAGCTGTTTTTT. Protein product: CASSLGASRGRELFF. The rearrangement joins TRBV7-2 to TRBJ2-2; possible D gene TRBD2, 5 bases. Trimming removed 1 base from V and 9 bases from J, with 15 bases in between. Germline assignment: CDR1 SGHTA and CDR2 FQGNSA. The CDR3 is made up of 15 amino acids.

The chain combines TRBV6-6 with TRBJ2-1; TRBD2 aligns across 9 bases. CDR1 and CDR2 (germline): MNHNY, SVGAGI (reference sequence). The CDR3 is made up of 15 amino acids. The V segment lost 6 bases and the J segment 10 bases; nucleotides outside the gene matches: 13. CDR3 DNA: TGTGCCAGCAGCCACACGGGACTAGCAGGGACAGAGCAGTTCTTC. Its translation: CASSHTGLAGTEQFF.

As regards this clone: Additional DNA sequences in this sample encode the identical CDR3. The chain couples TRBV18 to TRBJ2-5; 8 bases align to TRBD2. The CDR3 covers 15 residues. The germline CDR1 and CDR2 sequences are KGHSH and LQKENI. With 1 base clipped from V and 0 bases from J, the junction kept 1 base outside the gene matches. The CDR3 here is CASSPQREYQETQYF. DNA for the CDR3: TGTGCCAGCTCACCACAGCGGGAGTACCAAGAGACCCAGTACTTC.

V is TRBV9 and J is TRBJ2-5; TRBD2 agrees at 8 bases. V was pared by 2 bases and J by 5 bases, with 14 bases of the junction left unmatched. From germline, CDR1 is SGDLS and CDR2 YYNGEE. This CDR3 has 17 residues. This chain's CDR3 is CASSVTLLAGREETQYF. The DNA for the CDR3 is TGTGCCAGCAGCGTTACTTTGCTAGCGGGTCGGGAGGAGACCCAGTACTTC.

The CDR3 coding sequence is TGCGCCAGCAGCCAAGGACAGTCAACTAATGAAAAACTGTTTTTT. As protein: CASSQGQSTNEKLFF. V usage is TRBV5-1 and J usage is TRBJ1-4, with a possible D match to TRBD1 (6 bases). The germline CDR1 and CDR2 sequences are SGHRS and YFSETQ. CDR3 length: 15 residues. V dropped 4 bases and J dropped 0 bases, with 10 bases sitting between them.

The rearrangement links TRBV7-2 to TRBJ1-1; D ambiguous. Between the trimmed V and J ends, which lost 1 base and 2 bases, there was a span of 11 bases. CDR3 length: 15 residues. CDR1 is SGHTA and CDR2 is FQGNSA in the germline V gene. The CDR3 here is CASSLVDSANTEAFF. The CDR3 region has the DNA TGTGCCAGCAGCTTAGTCGATAGCGCTAACACTGAAGCTTTCTTT.

The V and J genes are TRBV28 and TRBJ1-2; TRBD1 is a possible D gene (5 bases). V was cut by 8 bases and J by 7 bases, with 23 bases left in between. This CDR3 region has 15 residues. Germline V gene lookup returns CDR1 MDHEN and CDR2 SYDVKM. The CDR3 here is CASGTSGGLLRGYTF. The CDR3 bases are TGTGCCAGCGGGACGTCGGGAGGCTTACTTCGTGGCTACACCTTC.

This chain joins TRBV19 and TRBJ2-3; D is perhaps TRBD1 or TRBD2 (6 bases each). Trimming took 3 bases from V and 3 from J, leaving 13 bases between them. The V gene's germline CDR1 is LNHDA and CDR2 SQIVND (reference sequence). The length of the CDR3 is 15 residues. This CDR3 reads CASSIGGGGTDTQYF. The DNA of the CDR3 is TGTGCCAGTAGTATCGGAGGGGGAGGTACAGATACGCAGTATTTT.